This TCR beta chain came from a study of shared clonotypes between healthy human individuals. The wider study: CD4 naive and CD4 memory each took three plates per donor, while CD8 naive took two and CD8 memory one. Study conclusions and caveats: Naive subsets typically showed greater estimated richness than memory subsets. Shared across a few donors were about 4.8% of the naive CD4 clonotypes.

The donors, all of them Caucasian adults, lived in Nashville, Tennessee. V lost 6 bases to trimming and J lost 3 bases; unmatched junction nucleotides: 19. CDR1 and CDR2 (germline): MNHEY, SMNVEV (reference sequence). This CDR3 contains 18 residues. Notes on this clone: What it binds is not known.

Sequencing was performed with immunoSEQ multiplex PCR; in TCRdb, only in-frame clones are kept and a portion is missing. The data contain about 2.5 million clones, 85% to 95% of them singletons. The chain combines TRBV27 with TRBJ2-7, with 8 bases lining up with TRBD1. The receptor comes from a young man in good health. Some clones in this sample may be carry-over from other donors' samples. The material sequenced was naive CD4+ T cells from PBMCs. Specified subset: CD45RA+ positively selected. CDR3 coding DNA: TGTGCCAGCAGGTCACGGCCTTTTCTAGACAGGGGCATCTACGAGCAGTACTTC. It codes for CASRSRPFLDRGIYEQYF.